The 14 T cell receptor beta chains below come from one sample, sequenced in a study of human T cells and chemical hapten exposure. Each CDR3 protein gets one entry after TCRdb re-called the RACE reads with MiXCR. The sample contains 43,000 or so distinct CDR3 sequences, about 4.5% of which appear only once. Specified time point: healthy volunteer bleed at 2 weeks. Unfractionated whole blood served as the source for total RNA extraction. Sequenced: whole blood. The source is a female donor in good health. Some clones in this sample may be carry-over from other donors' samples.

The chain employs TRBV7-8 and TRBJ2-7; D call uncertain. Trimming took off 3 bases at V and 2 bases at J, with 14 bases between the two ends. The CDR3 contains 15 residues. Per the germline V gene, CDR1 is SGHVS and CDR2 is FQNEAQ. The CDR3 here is CASSFVRVRPYEQYF. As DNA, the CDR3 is TGTGCCAGCAGCTTCGTTAGGGTGCGGCCCTACGAGCAGTACTTC.

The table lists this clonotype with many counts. The CDR3 nucleotides read TGCAGTGCTAGAGATGGGGGTTCCGTTATCCTACCCGCTATGAGCTCACCCCTCCACTTT. It encodes CSARDGGSVILPAMSSPLHF. The rearrangement links TRBV20-1 to TRBJ1-6; tentative D call: TRBD1 (5 bases). This CDR3 is 20 amino acids long. V dropped 0 bases and J dropped 10 bases, with 31 bases sitting between them. Germline V CDR1 and CDR2: DFQATT, SNEGSKA (reference sequence).

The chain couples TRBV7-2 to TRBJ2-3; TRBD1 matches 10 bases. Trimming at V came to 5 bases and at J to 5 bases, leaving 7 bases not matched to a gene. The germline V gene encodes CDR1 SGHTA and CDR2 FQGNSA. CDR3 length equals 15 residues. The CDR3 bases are TGTGCCAGCAGCACCCGACAGGGGGCAGAAGATACGCAGTATTTT. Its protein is CASSTRQGAEDTQYF.

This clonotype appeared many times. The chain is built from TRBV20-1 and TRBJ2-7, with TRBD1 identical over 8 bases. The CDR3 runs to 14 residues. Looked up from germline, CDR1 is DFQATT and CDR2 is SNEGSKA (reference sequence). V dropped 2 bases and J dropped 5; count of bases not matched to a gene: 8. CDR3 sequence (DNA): TGCAGTGCTAGAAGACCAGGGACAGGAGACGAGCAGTACTTC. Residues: CSARRPGTGDEQYF.

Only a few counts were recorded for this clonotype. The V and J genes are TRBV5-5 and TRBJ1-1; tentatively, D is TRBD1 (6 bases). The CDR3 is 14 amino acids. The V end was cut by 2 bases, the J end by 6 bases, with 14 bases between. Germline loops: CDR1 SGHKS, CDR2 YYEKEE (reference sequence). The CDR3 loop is CASSFSTGSSEAFF. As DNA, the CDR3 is TGTGCCAGCAGCTTTTCTACAGGGAGTTCTGAAGCTTTCTTT.

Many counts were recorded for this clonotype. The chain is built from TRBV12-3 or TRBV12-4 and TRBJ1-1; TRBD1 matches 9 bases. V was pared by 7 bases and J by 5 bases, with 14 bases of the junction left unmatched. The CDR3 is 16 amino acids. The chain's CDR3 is CASNPDRGEIPTEAFF. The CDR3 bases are TGTGCCAGCAACCCGGACAGGGGTGAAATTCCGACTGAAGCTTTCTTT.

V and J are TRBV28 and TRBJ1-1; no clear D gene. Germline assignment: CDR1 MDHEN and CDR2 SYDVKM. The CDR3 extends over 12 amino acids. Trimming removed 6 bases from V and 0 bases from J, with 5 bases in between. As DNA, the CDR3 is TGTGCCAGCAGACGAATGAACACTGAAGCTTTCTTT. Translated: CASRRMNTEAFF.

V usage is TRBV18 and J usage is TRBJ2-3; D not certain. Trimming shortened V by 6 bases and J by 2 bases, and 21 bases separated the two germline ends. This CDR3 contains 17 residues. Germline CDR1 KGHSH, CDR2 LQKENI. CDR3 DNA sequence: TGTGCCAGCTCCTACTCTTCGGTTTTGCCCGACACAGATACGCAGTATTTT. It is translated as CASSYSSVLPDTDTQYF. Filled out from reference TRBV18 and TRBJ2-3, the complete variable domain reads NAGVMQNPRHLVRRRGQEARLRCSPMKGHSHVYWYRQLPEEGLKFMVYLQKENIIDESGMPKERFSAEFPKEGPSILRIQQVVRGDSAAYFCASSYSSVLPDTDTQYFGPGTRLTVL.

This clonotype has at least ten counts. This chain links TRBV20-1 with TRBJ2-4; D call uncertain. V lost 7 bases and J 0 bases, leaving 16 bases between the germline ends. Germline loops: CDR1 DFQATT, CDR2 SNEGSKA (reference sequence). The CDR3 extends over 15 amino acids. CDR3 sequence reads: CSGTGYIEAKNIQYF. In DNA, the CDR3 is TGCAGTGGCACCGGGTATATTGAAGCCAAAAACATTCAGTACTTC.

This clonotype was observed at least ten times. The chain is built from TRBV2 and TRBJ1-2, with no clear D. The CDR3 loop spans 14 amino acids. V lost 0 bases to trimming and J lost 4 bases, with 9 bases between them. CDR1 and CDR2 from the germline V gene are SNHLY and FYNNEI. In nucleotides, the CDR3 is TGTGCCAGCAGTGAAGCGCGAGGAAGCTATGGCTACACCTTC. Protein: CASSEARGSYGYTF.

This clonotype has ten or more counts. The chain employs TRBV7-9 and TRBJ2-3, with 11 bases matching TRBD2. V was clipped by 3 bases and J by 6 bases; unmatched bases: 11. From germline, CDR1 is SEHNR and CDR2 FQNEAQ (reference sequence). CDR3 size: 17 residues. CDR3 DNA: TGTGCCAGCAGCTTGCTAACTAGCGGGGGTGCAGAGGATACGCAGTATTTT. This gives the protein CASSLLTSGGAEDTQYF.

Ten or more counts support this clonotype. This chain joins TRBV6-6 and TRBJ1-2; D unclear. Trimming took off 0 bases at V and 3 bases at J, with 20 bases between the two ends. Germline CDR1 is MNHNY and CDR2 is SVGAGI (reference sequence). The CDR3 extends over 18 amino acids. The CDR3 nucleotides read TGTGCCAGCAGTTACTCCGCGTCGGGCAGCCGCTCCGACTATGGCTACACCTTC. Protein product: CASSYSASGSRSDYGYTF.

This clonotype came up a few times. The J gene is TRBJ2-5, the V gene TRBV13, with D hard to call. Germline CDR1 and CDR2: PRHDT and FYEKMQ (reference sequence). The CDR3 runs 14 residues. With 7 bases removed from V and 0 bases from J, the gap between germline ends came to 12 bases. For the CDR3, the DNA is TGTGCCAGCACCACACGACGGAACCAAGAGACCCAGTACTTC. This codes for CASTTRRNQETQYF.

The CDR3: CASSLAMTDKETQYF. In nucleotides, the CDR3 is TGCGCCAGCAGCTTGGCCATGACAGACAAAGAGACCCAGTACTTC. The rearrangement uses TRBV5-1 and TRBJ2-5, with D possibly TRBD1 on 5 matching bases. Germline V gene lookup returns CDR1 SGHRS and CDR2 YFSETQ. With 0 bases removed from V and 3 bases from J, the gap between germline ends came to 12 bases. The CDR3 has 15 residues.